These T cell receptor beta chains were read from a single sample in a study of shared clonotypes between healthy human individuals. Profiling relied on immunoSEQ multiplex PCR, and the TCRdb table lists in-frame clones only, not all of them. Of over 2 million clones in the sample, approximately 95% are singletons; the top ten hold 0.85% to 1.2%. Sequenced sample: naive CD8+ T cells sorted from blood. The receptors shown here come from a man aged 18 to 29 in good health. Both conserved end residues are part of each CDR3. D genes are given only for firm matches.

>TRBJ1-2|.|TRBV6-5
CASTPGPPSGGYTF
>TRBJ1-1|.|TRBV4-3
CASSRDRGAEAFF
>TRBJ2-1|TRBD2|TRBV5-4
CASSLGSERGYFEQFF
>TRBJ2-7|.|TRBV10-3
CAISESGPSYEQYF
>TRBJ2-2|.|TRBV6-5
CASSYIPPGTGELFF
>TRBJ2-7|TRBD2|TRBV7-9
CASSSAGVEQYF
>TRBJ2-5|.|TRBV7-9
CASSSETRLETQYF
>TRBJ2-2|.|TRBV5-1
CASSFGWNTGELFF
>TRBJ1-3|.|TRBV29-1
CSVETEDNTGNTIYF
>TRBJ2-2|TRBD2|TRBV4-1
CASSQETLTSGSHTGELFF
>TRBJ2-7|TRBD2|TRBV7-9
CASSSTSGRSEQYF
>TRBJ2-1|TRBD2|TRBV9
CASSPRTSGIYNEQFF
>TRBJ2-5|.|TRBV9
CASSVRVGGLETQYF
>TRBJ1-2|.|TRBV25-1
CASSDWGPGYTF
>TRBJ2-5|.|TRBV7-2
CASSLGGPETQYF
>TRBJ2-1|.|TRBV7-6
CASSLYGNYNEQFF
>TRBJ1-2|.|TRBV13
CASSLGRGSYGYTF
>TRBJ2-7|.|TRBV28
CASSSWDSITLEQYF
>TRBJ2-7|.|TRBV6-5
CASSPGLGDYEQYF
>TRBJ1-6|.|TRBV28
CASSYIGAPYSGLHF
>TRBJ1-2|.|TRBV5-6
CASSLFVGVGHYGYTF
>TRBJ1-1|.|TRBV6-5
CASSYSRRGEGAFF
>TRBJ2-3|.|TRBV7-9
CASSLDRLDTQYF